The 30 T cell receptor beta chains presented below share a single source sample, sequenced in a study of T cells in Graves' hyperthyroidism and ophthalmopathy. RNA transcripts provided the source from which TCR beta CDR3 regions were amplified. The primer set for the first-round RT-PCR of the TCR CDR3 was HTBI. TCRdb independently ran MiXCR on the multiplex PCR reads; one entry per CDR3 protein. The sample has 400,000 to 600,000 distinct CDR3 sequences; about 15% are singletons. Sequenced sample: blood. The receptor source for this set is a woman aged 30 to 39 with Graves' ophthalmopathy.

There are many counts of this clonotype. The rearrangement links TRBV20-1 to TRBJ2-7, with 7 bases lining up with TRBD1. The CDR3 extends over 15 amino acids. J lost 6 bases, V lost 5 bases, and 16 bases had no gene match. Germline CDR1 DFQATT, CDR2 SNEGSKA (reference sequence). The CDR3 protein is CSARVNSGQAAEQYF. Here the CDR3 DNA reads TGCAGTGCTCGCGTAAACTCAGGACAGGCTGCCGAGCAGTACTTC.

This chain uses TRBV3-1 with TRBJ2-6; D is undetermined. The CDR3 spans 16 residues. V lost 4 bases, J lost 1 base, and 11 bases lay in between. Per germline, CDR1 LGHDT and CDR2 YNNKEL (reference sequence). CDR3 nucleotides: TGTGCCAGCAGCCGCCTACAGCTTTCTGGGGCCAACGTCCTGACTTTC. Its translation: CASSRLQLSGANVLTF.

This clonotype was picked up a small number of times. The chain couples TRBV27 to TRBJ2-7, with TRBD2 matching 8 bases. CDR3 length: 15 residues. J gave up 4 bases and V 7 bases, and 12 bases lay outside the gene matches. Germline CDR1 reads MNHEY; CDR2 reads SMNVEV (reference sequence). The CDR3 protein is CASKDQAGGYYEQYF. The CDR3 DNA is TGTGCCAGCAAGGATCAGGCGGGAGGATATTACGAGCAGTACTTC.

For the CDR3, the DNA is TGCGCCAGCAGCTTTTGGCCTAGCTCCTATAATTCACCCCTCCACTTT. Translation: CASSFWPSSYNSPLHF. This chain uses TRBV5-1 with TRBJ1-6; unclear D gene. The germline CDR1 and CDR2 sequences are SGHRS and YFSETQ. The V end lost 2 bases, the J end lost 0 bases, and 9 bases lay between the germline ends. CDR3 size: 16 residues.

This clonotype has a count of ten or more. J is TRBJ2-7 and V is TRBV28, with D hard to call. Germline V gene lookup returns CDR1 MDHEN and CDR2 SYDVKM. This CDR3 is built from 14 residues. Trimming stripped 1 base from V and 5 bases from J, with 12 bases between. CDR3 nucleotide sequence: TGTGCCAGCAGTTTATTCTCAGGAAAGAACGAGCAGTACTTC. It codes for CASSLFSGKNEQYF.

The chain carries TRBV11-2 and TRBJ2-1; 11 nucleotides match TRBD2. V lost 1 base to trimming and J lost 5 bases; unmatched junction nucleotides: 13. The germline V gene has CDR1 SGHAT and CDR2 FQNNGV. The CDR3 totals 19 residues. In DNA, the CDR3 is TGTGCCAGCAGCTTAGGGTGGGCTAGCGGGGGGCCTCTGGACAATGAGCAGTTCTTC. It is translated as CASSLGWASGGPLDNEQFF.

The chain has TRBV6-5 and TRBJ2-7, with D maybe TRBD2 (6 bases). The CDR3 spans 16 residues. In germline, CDR1 is MNHEY, CDR2 SVGAGI. V gave up 2 bases and J gave up 2 bases, with 16 bases separating them. CDR3 residues: CASSYGGQGTTYEQYF. The DNA for the CDR3 is TGTGCCAGCAGTTACGGAGGGCAGGGCACAACCTACGAGCAGTACTTC.

This clonotype has a single count. This chain joins TRBV6-1 and TRBJ2-2, with 15 bases lining up with TRBD2. Germline-derived CDR1 and CDR2 are MNHNS and SASEGT. The CDR3 runs 17 residues. V lost 5 bases to trimming and J lost 5 bases; unmatched junction nucleotides: 6. The CDR3 is CASSTGTSGRITGELFF. In nucleotides, the CDR3 is TGTGCCAGCAGTACGGGGACTAGCGGGAGGATAACCGGGGAGCTGTTTTTT.

The chain joins TRBV6-1 to TRBJ1-1, with 10 positions matching TRBD1. This CDR3 contains 16 residues. After removal of 4 bases from V and 1 base from J, the junction contained 6 bases not matched to a gene. Per the germline V gene, CDR1 is MNHNS and CDR2 is SASEGT. The chain's CDR3 is CASSAGTGVGNTEAFF. The CDR3 DNA follows: TGTGCCAGCAGTGCCGGGACAGGGGTTGGGAACACTGAAGCTTTCTTT.

This chain connects TRBV29-1 to TRBJ1-3, with TRBD1 as a possible D gene (5 bases). Deletions cut 4 bases from V and 2 bases from J, with 15 bases between. Germline CDR1 SQVTM, CDR2 ANQGSEA. The CDR3 extends over 15 amino acids. Here the CDR3 DNA reads TGCAGCGTTGCGCCCTCCGGGGGAACTGGAAACACCATATATTTT. As protein: CSVAPSGGTGNTIYF.

This clonotype came up many times. The V call is TRBV2, the J call TRBJ2-3; 10 bases are shared with TRBD2. This CDR3 is built from 18 residues. Germline CDR1 reads SNHLY; CDR2 reads FYNNEI. With 5 bases clipped from V and 0 bases from J, the junction kept 11 bases outside the gene matches. The CDR3 bases are TGTGCCAGCAGTTCTTCTATCTTGACTAGCGGGAGCACAGATACGCAGTATTTT. Its protein product is CASSSSILTSGSTDTQYF.

The CDR3 DNA sequence: TGCAGCGTTGAAGGGGGACAGACTAATGAAAAACTGTTTTTT. Residues: CSVEGGQTNEKLFF. The rearrangement uses TRBV29-1 and TRBJ1-4, with 7 bases that match TRBD1. After removal of 1 base from V and 2 bases from J, the junction contained 1 base not matched to a gene. This CDR3 region has 14 residues. Per the germline V gene, CDR1 is SQVTM and CDR2 is ANQGSEA.

The chain combines TRBV4-2 with TRBJ1-2, with D perhaps TRBD1 (5 bases). CDR3 size: 14 residues. Trimming left V 4 bases short and J 4 bases short, with 13 bases between. CDR1 and CDR2 from the germline V gene are LGHNA and YNFKEQ. The CDR3 protein is CASSPAGTSYGYTF. The CDR3 DNA reads TGTGCCAGCAGCCCGGCAGGGACGTCCTATGGCTACACCTTC.

V and J are TRBV11-2 and TRBJ2-1, with TRBD2 matching over 14 bases. CDR3 size: 16 residues. V trimming: 5 bases; J trimming: 7 bases; junction bases outside the gene matches: 7. The germline gives CDR1 SGHAT, CDR2 FQNNGV. The CDR3 sequence: CASSPGLAGVENEQFF. The CDR3, as DNA: TGTGCCAGCAGCCCGGGACTAGCGGGAGTTGAAAATGAGCAGTTCTTC. Full variable domain (outside the CDR3, taken from reference TRBV11-2 and TRBJ2-1): EAGVAQSPRYKIIEKRQSVAFWCNPISGHATLYWYQQILGQGPKLLIQFQNNGVVDDSQLPKDRFSAERLKGVDSTLKIQPAKLEDSAVYLCASSPGLAGVENEQFFGPGTRLTVL.

There are many counts of this clonotype. The chain combines TRBV20-1 with TRBJ2-3; weak D call: TRBD2 (5 bases). Germline V CDR1 and CDR2: DFQATT, SNEGSKA (reference sequence). The CDR3 extends over 15 amino acids. V was pared by 4 bases and J by 1 base, with 15 bases between. CDR3 loop: CSAKEGRRGTDTQYF. In DNA, the CDR3 is TGCAGTGCTAAAGAGGGCAGGCGGGGCACAGATACGCAGTATTTT.

The chain is built from TRBV30 and TRBJ1-4; D is perhaps TRBD1 (5 bases). CDR3 length equals 11 residues. CDR1 is GTSNPN, CDR2 SVGIG, per germline (reference sequence). Trimming cost V 2 bases and J 15 bases, with 13 bases left between them. CDR3: CAWSPGGGMFF. DNA of the CDR3: TGTGCCTGGAGTCCCGGGGGAGGAATGTTTTTT.

J is TRBJ2-2 and V is TRBV7-6; no definite D call. The CDR3 is made up of 15 amino acids. Germline values: CDR1 SGHVS, CDR2 FNYEAQ. V shed 4 bases and J shed 3 bases, with 12 bases lying between them. CDR3 region: CASSYSQVDTGELFF. CDR3 bases: TGTGCCAGCAGCTATTCCCAAGTTGACACCGGGGAGCTGTTTTTT.

This clonotype was seen ten or more times. The V gene is TRBV19, the J gene TRBJ2-4; a possible D gene is TRBD1 (6 bases). Germline lookup yields CDR1 LNHDA and CDR2 SQIVND (reference sequence). Trimming left V 4 bases short and J 5 bases short, with 15 bases between. The CDR3 covers 15 residues. DNA for the CDR3: TGTGCCAGTAGTACCTACCCCGGGACACAAAACATTCAGTACTTC. Amino acid sequence: CASSTYPGTQNIQYF.

The genes are TRBV28 and TRBJ2-3; D unresolved. Trimming stripped 4 bases from V and 6 bases from J, with 11 bases between. CDR3 length: 13 amino acids. Germline CDR1 is MDHEN and CDR2 is SYDVKM. The CDR3 region has the DNA TGTGCCAGCAGTTCCCAGATCAGGGATACGCAGTATTTT. It yields the protein CASSSQIRDTQYF.

This clonotype appeared many times. The gene calls are TRBV5-1 and TRBJ2-3, with 7 positions matching TRBD2. Trimming took 3 bases from V and 1 from J; bases not matched to a gene: 5. The CDR3 runs to 15 residues. Germline CDR1 and CDR2: SGHRS and YFSETQ. The CDR3 region is CASSSGRVGTDTQYF. The DNA for the CDR3 is TGCGCCAGCAGCTCGGGGAGGGTCGGCACAGATACGCAGTATTTT.

The V gene is TRBV28, the J gene TRBJ2-1; 10 bases are shared with TRBD2. This CDR3 region has 16 residues. Looked up from germline, CDR1 is MDHEN and CDR2 is SYDVKM. The V gene end was trimmed by 3 bases and the J gene end by 7 bases; junction bases not matched to a gene: 9. In nucleotides, the CDR3 is TGTGCCAGCAGTTTGCTTAGCGGGAGGCCGGAAAATGAGCAGTTCTTC. Translated, it gives CASSLLSGRPENEQFF.

The rearrangement links TRBV20-1 to TRBJ2-2; TRBD2 aligns across 10 bases. The CDR3 is 16 residues long. Germline lookup yields CDR1 DFQATT and CDR2 SNEGSKA (reference sequence). Germline trimming cut 6 bases from V and 6 bases from J; bases unmatched to any gene: 13. In nucleotides, the CDR3 is TGCAGTGCCGAGGGGCTAGCGGGAGTGGGGGCCGGGGAGCTGTTTTTT. It specifies CSAEGLAGVGAGELFF.

This clonotype was counted between two and nine times. This chain joins TRBV9 and TRBJ2-1; 12 positions agree with TRBD2. Trimming at V came to 4 bases and at J to 10 bases, leaving 3 bases not matched to a gene. Germline V gene sequence: CDR1 SGDLS, CDR2 YYNGEE. CDR3 length: 13 residues. The CDR3 nucleotides read TGTGCCAGCAGCTCTAGCGGGGGGGAGGAGCAGTTCTTC. Its protein is CASSSSGGEEQFF. The full variable domain, completed using reference TRBV9 and TRBJ2-1, is DSGVTQTPKHLITATGQRVTLRCSPRSGDLSVYWYQQSLDQGLQFLIQYYNGEERAKGNILERFSAQQFPDLHSELNLSSLELGDSALYFCASSSSGGEEQFFGPGTRLTVL.

This chain uses TRBV29-1 with TRBJ1-1; D remains ambiguous. The length of the CDR3 is 13 residues. Germline V gene lookup returns CDR1 SQVTM and CDR2 ANQGSEA. V was trimmed by 6 bases and J by 1 base, leaving 12 bases between them. The CDR3 reads CSVRGRWNTEAFF. In nucleotides, the CDR3 is TGCAGCGTACGGGGAAGATGGAACACTGAAGCTTTCTTT.

In its sample, this clonotype was seen a few times. This sequence joins TRBV5-1 and TRBJ1-2; TRBD1 matches at 7 bases. After removal of 0 bases from V and 5 bases from J, the junction contained 4 bases not matched to a gene. Germline V gene sequence: CDR1 SGHRS, CDR2 YFSETQ. The CDR3 totals 14 residues. CDR3 sequence reads: CASSLEAGGYGYTF. The CDR3 coding sequence is TGCGCCAGCAGCTTGGAGGCAGGGGGATATGGCTACACCTTC.

This clonotype was detected many times. This chain uses TRBV3-1 with TRBJ1-1; D uncertain. CDR1 and CDR2 (germline): LGHDT, YNNKEL (reference sequence). This CDR3 spans 17 amino acids. V was cut by 0 bases and J by 4 bases, with 18 bases left in between. The CDR3 DNA reads as TGTGCCAGCAGCCAAGAAAGGGCCACCGGTACTGGCACTGAAGCTTTCTTT. Translated, it gives CASSQERATGTGTEAFF.

The chain recombines TRBV20-1 with TRBJ2-3; 7 bases are shared with TRBD2. Trimming removed 4 bases from V and 0 bases from J; junction bases left unmatched: 7. This CDR3 has 15 amino acids. Germline lookup yields CDR1 DFQATT and CDR2 SNEGSKA (reference sequence). The CDR3 nucleotides are TGCAGTGCTAAAAAAAGCGGGGACAGCACAGATACGCAGTATTTT. It is translated as CSAKKSGDSTDTQYF.

The sample holds many counts of this clonotype. The V call is TRBV7-9, the J call TRBJ2-7; 9 bases align to TRBD1. V lost 3 bases to trimming and J lost 2 bases; unmatched junction nucleotides: 2. Germline CDR1 is SEHNR and CDR2 is FQNEAQ (reference sequence). The CDR3 sequence is 14 residues long. CDR3 DNA: TGTGCCAGCAGCTTGTGGGACAGGGCCTACGAGCAGTACTTC. Translated, it gives CASSLWDRAYEQYF.

This clonotype occurred a few times. V usage is TRBV4-3 and J usage is TRBJ1-1; D remains unclear. The germline V and J ends were trimmed by 0 bases and 3 bases, with 11 bases remaining between them. Germline assignment: CDR1 LGHNA and CDR2 YSLEER. The CDR3 contains 15 residues. The CDR3: CASSQEGPLHTEAFF. CDR3 nucleotide sequence: TGCGCCAGCAGCCAAGAAGGGCCCTTGCACACTGAAGCTTTCTTT.

There are many counts of this clonotype. V and J are TRBV28 and TRBJ2-7; 7 nucleotides agree with TRBD1. The CDR3 runs to 15 residues. V lost 6 bases, J lost 2 bases, and 10 bases stayed unmatched. Germline CDR1 reads MDHEN; CDR2 reads SYDVKM. The DNA of the CDR3 is TGTGCCAGCAGGTCCCACGGACAGGCCACCTACGAGCAGTACTTC. Translating gives CASRSHGQATYEQYF. The full variable domain, its missing parts supplied by reference TRBV28 and TRBJ2-7, is DVKVTQSSRYLVKRTGEKVFLECVQDMDHENMFWYRQDPGLGLRLIYFSYDVKMKEKGDIPEGYSVSREKKERFSLILESASTNQTSMYLCASRSHGQATYEQYFGPGTRLTVT.